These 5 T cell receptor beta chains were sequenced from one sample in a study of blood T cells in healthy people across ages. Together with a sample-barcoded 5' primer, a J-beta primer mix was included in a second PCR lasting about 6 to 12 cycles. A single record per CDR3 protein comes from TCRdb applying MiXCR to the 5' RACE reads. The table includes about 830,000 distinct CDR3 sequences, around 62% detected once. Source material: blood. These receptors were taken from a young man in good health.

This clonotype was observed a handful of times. The CDR3, as DNA: TGTGCCATCGCATCGAAGGTAGTAGCGGGTGGTGAGCAGTTCTTC. Amino acid sequence: CAIASKVVAGGEQFF. The chain is built from TRBV10-3 and TRBJ2-1; TRBD2 agrees at 7 bases. Germline loops: CDR1 ENHRY, CDR2 SYGVKD. CDR3 length: 15 amino acids. Trimming at V came to 8 bases and at J to 9 bases, leaving 16 bases not matched to a gene.

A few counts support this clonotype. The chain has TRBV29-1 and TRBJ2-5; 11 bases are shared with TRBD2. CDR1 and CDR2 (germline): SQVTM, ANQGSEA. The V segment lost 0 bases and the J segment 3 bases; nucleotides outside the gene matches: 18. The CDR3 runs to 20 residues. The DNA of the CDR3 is TGCAGCGTTGAAGATTGGGCTAGCGGGGGGAAGGGATCGAGAAAAGAGACCCAGTACTTC. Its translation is CSVEDWASGGKGSRKETQYF.

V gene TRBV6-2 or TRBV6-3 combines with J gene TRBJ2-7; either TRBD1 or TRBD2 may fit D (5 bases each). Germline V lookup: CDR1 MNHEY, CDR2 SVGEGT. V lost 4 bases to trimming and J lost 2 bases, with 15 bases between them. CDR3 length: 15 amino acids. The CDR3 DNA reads TGTGCCAGCAGTTCGAGACTGGGGGTTGCCTACGAGCAGTACTTC. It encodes CASSSRLGVAYEQYF.

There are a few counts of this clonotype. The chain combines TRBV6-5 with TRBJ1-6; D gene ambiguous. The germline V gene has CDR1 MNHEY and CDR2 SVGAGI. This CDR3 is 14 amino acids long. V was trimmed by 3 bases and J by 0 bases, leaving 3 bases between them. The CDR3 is CASSYNSYNSPLHF. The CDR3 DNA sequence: TGTGCCAGCAGTTATAACTCCTATAATTCACCCCTCCACTTT.

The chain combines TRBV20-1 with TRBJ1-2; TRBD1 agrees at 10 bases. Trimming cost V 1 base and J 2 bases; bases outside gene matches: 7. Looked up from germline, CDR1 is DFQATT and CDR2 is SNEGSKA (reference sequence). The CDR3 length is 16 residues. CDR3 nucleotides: TGCAGTGCTAGAGGTGGCATGGGACAGGGGAACTATGGCTACACCTTC. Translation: CSARGGMGQGNYGYTF.